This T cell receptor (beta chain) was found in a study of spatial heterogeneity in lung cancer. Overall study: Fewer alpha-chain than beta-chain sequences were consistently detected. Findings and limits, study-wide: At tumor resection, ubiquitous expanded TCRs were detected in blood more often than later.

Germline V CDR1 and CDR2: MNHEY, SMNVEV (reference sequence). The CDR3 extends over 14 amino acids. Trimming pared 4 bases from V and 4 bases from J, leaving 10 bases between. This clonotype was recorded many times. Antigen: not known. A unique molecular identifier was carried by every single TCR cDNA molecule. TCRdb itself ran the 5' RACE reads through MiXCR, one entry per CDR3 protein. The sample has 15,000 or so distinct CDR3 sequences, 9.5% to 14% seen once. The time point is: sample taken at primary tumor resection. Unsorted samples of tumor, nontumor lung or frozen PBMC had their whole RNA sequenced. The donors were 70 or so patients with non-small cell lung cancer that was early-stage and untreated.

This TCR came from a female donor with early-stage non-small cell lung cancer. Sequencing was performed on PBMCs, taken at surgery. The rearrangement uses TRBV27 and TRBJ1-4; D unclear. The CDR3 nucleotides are TGTGCCAGCAGTTATGGTGGTCTTAATGAAAAACTGTTTTTT. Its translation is CASSYGGLNEKLFF.